This T cell receptor beta chain was retrieved from a study of neoadjuvant anti-PD-1 for oral cavity cancer. Findings of the study overall: PBMC Gini-index clonality exceeded responders' in non-responders post-nivolumab.

With respect to this clone: The antigen is not known.

Six replicates per PBMC sample, mostly from approximately 0.45 ug of genomic DNA. Using immunoSEQ multiplex PCR, the repertoire was profiled, and TCRdb retains in-frame clones only, with some absent. Here the sample spans about 14,000 clones, 60% to 70% being singletons. This CDR3 is 12 amino acids long. With 4 bases removed from V and 6 bases from J, the gap between germline ends came to 8 bases. Germline V gene sequence: CDR1 MNHEY, CDR2 SVGAGI. The sequence derives from a person aged 40-85 years with oral cavity squamous cell carcinoma. The chain carries TRBV6-5 and TRBJ2-3; D might be TRBD1 (6 bases). Specimen: PBMCs, collected before nivolumab (anti-PD-1) treatment. The DNA for the CDR3 is TGTGCCAGCAGTTCTACAGGGGATACGCAGTATTTT. It translates to CASSSTGDTQYF.